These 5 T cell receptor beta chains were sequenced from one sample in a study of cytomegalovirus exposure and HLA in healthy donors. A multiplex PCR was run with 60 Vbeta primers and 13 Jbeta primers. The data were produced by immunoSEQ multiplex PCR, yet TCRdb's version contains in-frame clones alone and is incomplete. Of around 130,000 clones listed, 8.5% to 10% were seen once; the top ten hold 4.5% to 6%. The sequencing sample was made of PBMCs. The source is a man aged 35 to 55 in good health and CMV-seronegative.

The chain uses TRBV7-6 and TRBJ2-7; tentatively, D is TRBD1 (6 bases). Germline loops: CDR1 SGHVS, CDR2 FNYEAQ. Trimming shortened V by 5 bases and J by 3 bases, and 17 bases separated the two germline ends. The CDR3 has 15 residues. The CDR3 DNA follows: TGTGCCAGCAGCCTGGGGGCAGATCCCCTCTACGAGCAGTACTTC. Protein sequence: CASSLGADPLYEQYF.

This CDR3 reads CASSLAIDRGKNIQYF. In DNA, the CDR3 is TGTGCCAGCAGCTTAGCGATCGACAGGGGCAAAAACATTCAGTACTTC. V gene TRBV7-9 combines with J gene TRBJ2-4; 8 nucleotides align to TRBD1. The germline V gene has CDR1 SEHNR and CDR2 FQNEAQ (reference sequence). CDR3 length equals 16 residues. Trimming at V came to 0 bases and at J to 3 bases, leaving 4 bases not matched to a gene.

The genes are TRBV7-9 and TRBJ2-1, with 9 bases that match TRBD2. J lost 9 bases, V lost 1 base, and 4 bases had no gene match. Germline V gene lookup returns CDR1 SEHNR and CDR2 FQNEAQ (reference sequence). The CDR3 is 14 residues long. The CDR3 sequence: CASSLGGGGGEQFF. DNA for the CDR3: TGTGCCAGCAGCTTAGGCGGGGGGGGCGGTGAGCAGTTCTTC.

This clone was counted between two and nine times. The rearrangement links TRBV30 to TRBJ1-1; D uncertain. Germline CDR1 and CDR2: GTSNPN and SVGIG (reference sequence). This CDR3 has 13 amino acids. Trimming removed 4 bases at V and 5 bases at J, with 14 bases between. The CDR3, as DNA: TGTGCCTGGACCCTTACGGGTAGTACTGAAGCTTTCTTT. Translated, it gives CAWTLTGSTEAFF. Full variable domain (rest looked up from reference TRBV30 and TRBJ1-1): SQTIHQWPATLVQPVGSPLSLECTVEGTSNPNLYWYRQAAGRGLQLLFYSVGIGQISSEVPQNLSASRPQDRQFILSSKKLLLSDSGFYLCAWTLTGSTEAFFGQGTRLTVV.

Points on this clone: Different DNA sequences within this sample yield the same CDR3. CDR3 loop: CAWSRDRPYGYTF. The CDR3 nucleotides are TGTGCCTGGTCCCGGGACAGGCCTTATGGCTACACCTTC. This sequence joins TRBV30 and TRBJ1-2; 8 positions match TRBD1. The CDR3 covers 13 residues. The germline V gene has CDR1 GTSNPN and CDR2 SVGIG (reference sequence). V shed 5 bases, J shed 5 bases, and the junction held 7 bases outside the gene matches.